This note documents a single T cell receptor beta chain sequence. No antigen is known for it. From germline, CDR1 is MNHNY and CDR2 SVGAGI (reference sequence). There are 14 residues in the CDR3. Trimming cost V 7 bases and J 4 bases, with 16 bases left between them. This record comes from a study of lymphopenia after photon versus proton radiotherapy. Study-wide results and limits: Post-nadir diversity loss with photons came from oligoclonal expansion, particularly CD8+ Temra cells.

Here immunoSEQ multiplex PCR was the method, and the copy in TCRdb shows in-frame clones only, minus some. The sample consists of around 160,000 clones, less than 90% of them appearing once. The sample here was peripheral blood, taken from a patient treated with photon-based radiotherapy. V gene TRBV6-6 combines with J gene TRBJ1-2; D may be TRBD1 (5 bases). This receptor was obtained from a man aged 45-65 years with gastric cancer. CDR3 in amino acids: CASKRQSEIYGYTF. Written as DNA, the CDR3 is TGTGCCAGCAAAAGACAGTCTGAGATCTATGGCTACACCTTC.